What follows are 15 T cell receptor beta chains derived from one specimen sequenced in a study of shared clonotypes between healthy human individuals. Repertoires were generated with immunoSEQ multiplex PCR, while TCRdb's copy carries only in-frame clones and drops some. The sample has 1,500,000 or so clones, about 96% seen once. The sequencing input was naive CD4+ T cells sorted from blood. Noted subset: CD45RA+ positively selected. Receptors were obtained from a man younger than 40 in good health.

This clone is a singleton in its sample. This sequence joins TRBV25-1 and TRBJ2-1; no firm D call. V lost 6 bases, J lost 6 bases, and 18 bases lay in between. Germline CDR1 is MGHDK and CDR2 is SYGVNS. The CDR3 spans 15 residues. The CDR3 DNA sequence: TGTGCCAGCAGCCTTCACCGAGTGGGATTCAATGAGCAGTTCTTC. Its translation is CASSLHRVGFNEQFF.

V and J are TRBV5-1 and TRBJ2-1; unclear D gene. V was trimmed by 0 bases and J by 8 bases, leaving 18 bases between them. Germline lookup yields CDR1 SGHRS and CDR2 YFSETQ. CDR3 length: 16 amino acids. The CDR3 reads CASSLERKISGDEQFF. CDR3 nucleotide sequence: TGCGCCAGCAGCTTGGAGAGAAAGATTTCTGGGGATGAGCAGTTCTTC. Complete variable domain (other parts from reference TRBV5-1 and TRBJ2-1): KAGVTQTPRYLIKTRGQQVTLSCSPISGHRSVSWYQQTPGQGLQFLFEYFSETQRNKGNFPGRFSGRQFSNSRSEMNVSTLELGDSALYLCASSLERKISGDEQFFGPGTRLTVL.

As for this clone: Additional DNA sequences in this sample encode the identical CDR3. This rearrangement joins TRBV28 to TRBJ2-7; 11 nucleotides match TRBD1. V lost 4 bases to trimming and J lost 2 bases; unmatched junction nucleotides: 4. Germline values: CDR1 MDHEN, CDR2 SYDVKM. The CDR3 has 15 residues. The CDR3 loop reads CASSSPGQGAYEQYF. In nucleotides, the CDR3 is TGTGCCAGCAGTTCACCGGGACAGGGGGCCTACGAGCAGTACTTC.

CDR3 region: CATPGQLSGNTIYF. CDR3 DNA sequence: TGTGCCACCCCTGGACAGCTCTCTGGAAACACCATATATTTT. J is TRBJ1-3 and V is TRBV2, with D perhaps TRBD1 (6 bases). CDR1 and CDR2 from the germline V gene are SNHLY and FYNNEI. V was shortened by 10 bases and J by 0 bases, with 13 bases between the two germline ends. This CDR3 is built from 14 residues.

The chain has TRBV18 and TRBJ2-1, with 9 nucleotides matching TRBD1. Germline trimming cut 1 base from V and 6 bases from J; bases unmatched to any gene: 7. Germline assignment: CDR1 KGHSH and CDR2 LQKENI. This CDR3 is built from 16 residues. The CDR3 nucleotides are TGTGCCAGCTCACCACAAAGAGGGACAGGGATCAATGAGCAGTTCTTC. It codes for CASSPQRGTGINEQFF.

The gene calls are TRBV10-3 and TRBJ1-1; 12 positions agree with TRBD1. Germline loops: CDR1 ENHRY, CDR2 SYGVKD. Germline trimming cut 3 bases from V and 1 base from J; bases unmatched to any gene: 6. The CDR3 loop spans 17 amino acids. The DNA of the CDR3 is TGTGCCATCAGTGACCGGGACAGGGGGCAATGGAACACTGAAGCTTTCTTT. Its translation is CAISDRDRGQWNTEAFF.

The genes are TRBV5-1 and TRBJ2-1; D gene ambiguous. CDR1 is SGHRS, CDR2 YFSETQ, per germline. The CDR3 extends over 13 amino acids. Trimming stripped 0 bases from V and 5 bases from J, with 6 bases between. The DNA of the CDR3 is TGCGCCAGCAGCTTGGGAAAAAACAATGAGCAGTTCTTC. Its protein product is CASSLGKNNEQFF. Complete variable domain (other parts from reference TRBV5-1 and TRBJ2-1): KAGVTQTPRYLIKTRGQQVTLSCSPISGHRSVSWYQQTPGQGLQFLFEYFSETQRNKGNFPGRFSGRQFSNSRSEMNVSTLELGDSALYLCASSLGKNNEQFFGPGTRLTVL.

The chain is built from TRBV10-3 and TRBJ2-1; D not resolved. Germline V gene lookup returns CDR1 ENHRY and CDR2 SYGVKD. Trimming took off 3 bases at V and 1 base at J, with 10 bases between the two ends. The CDR3 length is 15 residues. In DNA form, the CDR3 reads TGTGCCATCAGTGACCTCCTATCATCCTACAATGAGCAGTTCTTC. It yields the protein CAISDLLSSYNEQFF.

J is TRBJ1-1 and V is TRBV5-4; 11 bases are shared with TRBD1. Trimming took 7 bases from V and 4 from J; bases not matched to a gene: 9. CDR1 is SGHNT and CDR2 is YYREEE in the germline V gene (reference sequence). The CDR3 totals 15 residues. The CDR3 sequence: CASGTRTGGLTEAFF. The CDR3 DNA reads as TGTGCCAGCGGAACCCGGACAGGGGGCCTCACTGAAGCTTTCTTT.

This sequence joins TRBV29-1 and TRBJ1-4; D perhaps matches TRBD1 (6 bases). Germline V gene data show CDR1 as SQVTM and CDR2 as ANQGSEA. Trimming left V 6 bases short and J 3 bases short, with 14 bases between. The CDR3 runs 14 residues. As DNA, the CDR3 is TGCAGCGTAGCTCCAGGGGCATCTAATGAAAAACTGTTTTTT. Encoded protein: CSVAPGASNEKLFF.

This chain links TRBV5-1 with TRBJ1-1; TRBD1 matches 8 bases. The CDR3 runs 14 residues. CDR1 SGHRS and CDR2 YFSETQ come from the germline V gene. J gave up 3 bases and V 4 bases, and 5 bases lay outside the gene matches. The CDR3 protein is CASSQQGVHTEAFF. The CDR3, as DNA: TGCGCCAGCAGCCAACAGGGGGTTCACACTGAAGCTTTCTTT.

The V gene is TRBV2, the J gene TRBJ2-7, with TRBD1 matching over 8 bases. The CDR3 loop spans 13 amino acids. Germline V gene data show CDR1 as SNHLY and CDR2 as FYNNEI. V was clipped by 7 bases and J by 2 bases; unmatched bases: 4. CDR3: CASNGQGPYEQYF. The CDR3 DNA sequence: TGTGCCAGCAATGGACAGGGCCCCTACGAGCAGTACTTC.

The chain links TRBV6-6 to TRBJ1-5; D unclear. The CDR3 covers 13 residues. V was cut by 5 bases and J by 0 bases, with 5 bases left in between. The germline CDR1 and CDR2 sequences are MNHNY and SVGAGI (reference sequence). CDR3 DNA: TGTGCCAGCAGTCCGAATAGCAATCAGCCCCAGCATTTT. It is translated as CASSPNSNQPQHF.

The V and J genes are TRBV30 and TRBJ1-2; TRBD1 agrees at 8 bases. V lost 5 bases, J lost 6 bases, and 5 bases stayed unmatched. This CDR3 has 12 residues. The V gene's germline CDR1 is GTSNPN and CDR2 SVGIG (reference sequence). The CDR3: CAWQDRAHGYTF. The DNA for the CDR3 is TGTGCCTGGCAGGACAGGGCCCATGGCTACACCTTC.

This chain joins TRBV6-4 and TRBJ2-2, with TRBD2 identical over 11 bases. Germline CDR1 MRHNA, CDR2 SNTAGT. The CDR3 is 17 amino acids. The V and J ends lost 4 bases and 7 bases, in that order; junction bases with no gene match: 11. The CDR3: CASSVELAGVTGGELFF. In DNA, the CDR3 is TGTGCCAGCAGTGTCGAACTAGCGGGAGTTACCGGCGGGGAGCTGTTTTTT.